The clone carrying this T cell receptor (beta chain) appeared a few times. Antigen unknown. Per germline, CDR1 MDHEN and CDR2 SYDVKM. Deletions cut 11 bases from V and 5 bases from J, with 15 bases between. This CDR3 spans 12 amino acids. This sample was included in a study of beta chain features in type 1 diabetes. Sorting that relied on CD45RO/CCR7/CD25/CD127/CD95/CD27 yielded CD4+ naive, central memory, regulatory and stem cell-like memory cells. Every bit of the isolated RNA underwent reverse transcription, so sequencing read expressed TCRB transcripts. Sequencing used immunoSEQ multiplex PCR; TCRdb keeps in-frame clones, though not all of them. In the table there are 300,000 to 350,000 clones, about 14% of which are singletons. Study outcomes and limitations: Cells carrying high TCR expression could end up over-represented when cDNA is sequenced. Patients with Type 1 diabetes showed moderately but significantly shorter TCRB CDR3s in all four CD4+ subsets.

This clonotype originated in a woman under 30 with type 1 diabetes. The source material was naive CD4+ T cells from blood. The chain uses TRBV28 and TRBJ2-5; a possible D gene is TRBD2 (5 bases). The CDR3 DNA sequence: TGTGCCGCCGGAGGAGCCATGGAGACCCAGTACTTC. Its translation: CAAGGAMETQYF.